This T cell receptor (beta chain) was sequenced for a study of graft-versus-host responses after intestinal transplantation. V gave up 2 bases and J gave up 4 bases, with 8 bases separating them. CDR1 and CDR2 from the germline V gene are MNHEY and SVGAGI. This CDR3 has 13 residues. Some clones are missing from TCRdb's copy, which holds only in-frame ones; the method was immunoSEQ multiplex PCR. The data show some 16,000 clones, with approximately 88% seen just once and 5.5% to 7% held by the top ten. This clone was seen only once. The sample here was PBMCs, taken around 110 days after intestinal transplant. The receptor was derived from a human patient who received an intestinal transplant, so some T cells may come from the graft donor. The rearrangement uses TRBV6-5 and TRBJ1-2, with D possibly matching TRBD1 (5 bases). The CDR3 region has the DNA TGTGCCAGCAGTTACAGGGGAGGCTATGGCTACACCTTC. It is translated as CASSYRGGYGYTF.